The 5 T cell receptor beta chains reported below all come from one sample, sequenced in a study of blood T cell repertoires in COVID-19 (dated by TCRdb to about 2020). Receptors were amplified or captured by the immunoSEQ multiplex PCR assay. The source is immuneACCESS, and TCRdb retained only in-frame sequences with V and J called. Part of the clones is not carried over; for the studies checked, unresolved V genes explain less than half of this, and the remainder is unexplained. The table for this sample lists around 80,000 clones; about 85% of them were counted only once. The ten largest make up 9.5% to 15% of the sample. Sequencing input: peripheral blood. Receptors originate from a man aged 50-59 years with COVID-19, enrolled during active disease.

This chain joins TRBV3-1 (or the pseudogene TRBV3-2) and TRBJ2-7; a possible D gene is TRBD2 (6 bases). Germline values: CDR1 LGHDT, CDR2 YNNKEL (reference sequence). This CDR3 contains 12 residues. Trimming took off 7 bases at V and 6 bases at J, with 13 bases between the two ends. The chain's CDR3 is CASTAPGSEQYF. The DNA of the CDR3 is TGTGCCAGCACAGCTCCCGGGAGCGAGCAGTACTTC.

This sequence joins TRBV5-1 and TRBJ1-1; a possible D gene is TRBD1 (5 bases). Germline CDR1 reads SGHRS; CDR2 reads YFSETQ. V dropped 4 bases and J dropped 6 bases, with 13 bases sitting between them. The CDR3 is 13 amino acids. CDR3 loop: CASSPNQGAEAFF. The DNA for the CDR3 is TGCGCCAGCAGCCCAAACCAGGGCGCTGAAGCTTTCTTT.

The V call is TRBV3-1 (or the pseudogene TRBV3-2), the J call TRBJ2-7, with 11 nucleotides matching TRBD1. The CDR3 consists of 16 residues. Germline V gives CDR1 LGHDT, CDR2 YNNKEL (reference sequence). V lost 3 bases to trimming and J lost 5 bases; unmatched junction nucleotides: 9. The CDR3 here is CASSQASGTGGDEQYF. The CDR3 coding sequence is TGTGCCAGCAGCCAGGCGTCCGGGACAGGGGGAGACGAGCAGTACTTC.

The CDR3, as DNA: TGTGCCAGCAGTTCCTACCTCACAGATACGCAGTATTTT. It encodes CASSSYLTDTQYF. The chain has TRBV27 and TRBJ2-3; no clear D gene. V lost 4 bases and J 2 bases, leaving 7 bases between the germline ends. This CDR3 spans 13 amino acids. Germline CDR1 reads MNHEY; CDR2 reads SMNVEV (reference sequence).

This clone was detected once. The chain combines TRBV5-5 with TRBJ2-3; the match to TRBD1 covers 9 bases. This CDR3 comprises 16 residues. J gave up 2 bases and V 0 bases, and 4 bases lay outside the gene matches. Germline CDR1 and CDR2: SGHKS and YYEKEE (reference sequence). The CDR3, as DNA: TGTGCCAGCAGCTTGGATGGGACAGGGACCACAGATACGCAGTATTTT. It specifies CASSLDGTGTTDTQYF.